The 7 T cell receptor beta chains presented below share a single source sample, sequenced in a study of cytomegalovirus exposure and HLA in healthy donors. PCR was performed using 60 Vbeta and 13 Jbeta primers. This table comes from immunoSEQ multiplex PCR, and its TCRdb copy is limited to in-frame clones, with some not included. The sample contains about 230,000 clones, around nine tenths of which appear only once. Source material: PBMCs. These receptors originate from a woman under 30 in good health and CMV-seronegative.

This chain joins TRBV9 and TRBJ2-6, with D possibly matching TRBD1 (5 bases). This CDR3 has 18 residues. V lost 0 bases and J lost 4, with 17 bases in between. Germline V CDR1 and CDR2: SGDLS, YYNGEE. The CDR3 nucleotides read TGTGCCAGCAGCGTAGCAAACAGGATGGGGCCGGGGGCCAACGTCCTGACTTTC. Its translation: CASSVANRMGPGANVLTF.

The rearrangement links TRBV2 to TRBJ2-3; TRBD2 matches 14 bases. Germline V lookup: CDR1 SNHLY, CDR2 FYNNEI. The J segment lost 2 bases and the V segment lost 0 bases, leaving 4 bases of the junction unmatched. The length of the CDR3 is 18 residues. The CDR3 coding sequence is TGTGCCAGCAGTGAAGCGGGGGGACTAGCGGGAGCCACAGATACGCAGTATTTT. Amino acid sequence: CASSEAGGLAGATDTQYF.

The rearrangement joins TRBV11-2 to TRBJ2-1, with 8 bases matching TRBD1. The CDR3 sequence is 16 residues long. Germline trimming cut 1 base from V and 0 bases from J; bases unmatched to any gene: 2. CDR1 is SGHAT and CDR2 is FQNNGV in the germline V gene. The DNA for the CDR3 is TGTGCCAGCAGCTTAGGTCAGGGGGCCTCCTACAATGAGCAGTTCTTC. It codes for CASSLGQGASYNEQFF.

With regard to this clone: Sequence at one end of the junction differs from germline and may be a read error. This rearrangement joins TRBV6-6 to TRBJ2-1; TRBD1 matches 9 bases. The CDR3 length is 16 residues. In germline, CDR1 is MNHNY, CDR2 SVGAGI (reference sequence). The CDR3 sequence is CASSHSTGGATNEQFF. The CDR3 bases are TGTGCCAGCAGTCACTCGACAGGGGGGGCAACCAATGAGCAGTTCTTC.

Of note for this clone: This specimen includes other DNA sequences encoding the same CDR3. The V gene is TRBV5-1, the J gene TRBJ2-7; no clear D gene. This CDR3 contains 15 residues. V was clipped by 0 bases and J by 2 bases, with 12 bases between them. Germline-derived CDR1 and CDR2 are SGHRS and YFSETQ. The DNA of the CDR3 is TGCGCCAGCAGCTTGGTTCCCCAGGATCCCTACGAGCAGTACTTC. It codes for CASSLVPQDPYEQYF.

The count of this clone is one. The gene calls are TRBV7-9 and TRBJ2-7; D is uncertain. This CDR3 is 11 amino acids long. The V end lost 4 bases, the J end lost 3 bases, and 4 bases lay between the germline ends. The germline gives CDR1 SEHNR, CDR2 FQNEAQ (reference sequence). CDR3 sequence reads: CASSSVYEQYF. The DNA for the CDR3 is TGTGCCAGCAGCTCCGTCTACGAGCAGTACTTC.

The chain is built from TRBV6-6 and TRBJ1-1; unclear D gene. The V gene's germline CDR1 is MNHNY and CDR2 SVGAGI (reference sequence). Trimming left V 0 bases short and J 8 bases short, with 7 bases between. The CDR3 loop spans 12 amino acids. This CDR3 is CASSYSELEAFF. The DNA of the CDR3 is TGTGCCAGCAGTTACTCGGAGTTAGAAGCTTTCTTT.